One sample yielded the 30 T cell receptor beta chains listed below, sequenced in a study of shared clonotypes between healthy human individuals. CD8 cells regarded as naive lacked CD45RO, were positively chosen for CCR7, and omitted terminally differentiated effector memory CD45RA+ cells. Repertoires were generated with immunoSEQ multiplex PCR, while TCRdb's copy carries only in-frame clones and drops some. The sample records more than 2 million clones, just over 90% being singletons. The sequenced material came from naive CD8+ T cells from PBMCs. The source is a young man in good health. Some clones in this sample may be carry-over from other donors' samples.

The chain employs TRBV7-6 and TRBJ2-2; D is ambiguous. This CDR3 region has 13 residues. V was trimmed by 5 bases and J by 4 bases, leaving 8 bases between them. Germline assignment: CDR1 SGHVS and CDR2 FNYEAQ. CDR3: CASSPLLTGELFF. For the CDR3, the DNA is TGTGCCAGCAGCCCGTTACTCACCGGGGAGCTGTTTTTT.

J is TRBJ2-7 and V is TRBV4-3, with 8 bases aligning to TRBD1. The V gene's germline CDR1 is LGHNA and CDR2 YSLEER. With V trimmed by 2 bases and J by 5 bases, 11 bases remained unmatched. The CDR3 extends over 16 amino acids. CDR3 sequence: CASSQRYQGADDEQYF. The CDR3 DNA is TGCGCCAGCAGCCAACGGTATCAGGGGGCTGACGACGAGCAGTACTTC.

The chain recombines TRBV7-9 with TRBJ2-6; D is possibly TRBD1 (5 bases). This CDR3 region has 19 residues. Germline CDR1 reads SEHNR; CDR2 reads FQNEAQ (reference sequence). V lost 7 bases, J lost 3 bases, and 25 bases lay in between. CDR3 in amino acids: CASNTPRAQGANGANVLTF. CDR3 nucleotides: TGTGCCAGCAACACCCCAAGGGCGCAAGGGGCTAATGGGGCCAACGTCCTGACTTTC.

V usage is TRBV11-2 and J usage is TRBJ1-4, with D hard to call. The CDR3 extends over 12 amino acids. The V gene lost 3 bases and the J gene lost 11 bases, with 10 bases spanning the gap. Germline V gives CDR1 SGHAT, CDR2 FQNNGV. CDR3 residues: CASSFVPTKLFF. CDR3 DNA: TGTGCCAGCAGCTTTGTACCCACCAAACTGTTTTTT. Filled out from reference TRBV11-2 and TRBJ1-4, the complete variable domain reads EAGVAQSPRYKIIEKRQSVAFWCNPISGHATLYWYQQILGQGPKLLIQFQNNGVVDDSQLPKDRFSAERLKGVDSTLKIQPAKLEDSAVYLCASSFVPTKLFFGSGTQLSVL.

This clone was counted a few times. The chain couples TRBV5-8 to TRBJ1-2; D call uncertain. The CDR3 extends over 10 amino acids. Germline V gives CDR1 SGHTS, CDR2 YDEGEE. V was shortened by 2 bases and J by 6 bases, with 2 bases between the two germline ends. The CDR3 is CASSLHGYTF. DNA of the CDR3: TGTGCCAGCAGCTTACATGGCTACACCTTC.

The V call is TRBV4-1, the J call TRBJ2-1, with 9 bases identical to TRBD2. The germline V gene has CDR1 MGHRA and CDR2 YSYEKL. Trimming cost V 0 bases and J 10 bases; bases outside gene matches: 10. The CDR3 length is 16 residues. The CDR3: CASSQDRREGLGEQFF. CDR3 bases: TGCGCCAGCAGCCAAGATCGGCGGGAGGGCCTGGGGGAGCAGTTCTTC.

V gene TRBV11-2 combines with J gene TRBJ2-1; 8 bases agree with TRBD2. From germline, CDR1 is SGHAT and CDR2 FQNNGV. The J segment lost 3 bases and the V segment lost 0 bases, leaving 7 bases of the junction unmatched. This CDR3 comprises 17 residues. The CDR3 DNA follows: TGTGCCAGCAGCTTAGATCCAGCGGGAGAAGGCTACAATGAGCAGTTCTTC. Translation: CASSLDPAGEGYNEQFF.

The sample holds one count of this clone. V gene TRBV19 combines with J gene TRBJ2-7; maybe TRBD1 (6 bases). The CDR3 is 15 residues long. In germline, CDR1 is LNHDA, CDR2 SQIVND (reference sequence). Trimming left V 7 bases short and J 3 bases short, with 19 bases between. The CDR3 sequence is CASTDRSEGFYEQYF. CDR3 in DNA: TGTGCCAGTACCGACAGGAGCGAGGGGTTCTACGAGCAGTACTTC. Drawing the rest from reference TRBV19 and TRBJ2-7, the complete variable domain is DGGITQSPKYLFRKEGQNVTLSCEQNLNHDAMYWYRQDPGQGLRLIYYSQIVNDFQKGDIAEGYSVSREKKESFPLTVTSAQKNPTAFYLCASTDRSEGFYEQYFGPGTRLTVT.

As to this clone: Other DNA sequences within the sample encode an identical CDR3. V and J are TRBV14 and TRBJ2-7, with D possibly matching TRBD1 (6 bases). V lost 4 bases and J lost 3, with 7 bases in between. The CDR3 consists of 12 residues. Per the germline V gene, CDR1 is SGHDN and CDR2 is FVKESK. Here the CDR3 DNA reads TGTGCCAGCAGCCTACAGGGCTACGAGCAGTACTTC. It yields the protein CASSLQGYEQYF.

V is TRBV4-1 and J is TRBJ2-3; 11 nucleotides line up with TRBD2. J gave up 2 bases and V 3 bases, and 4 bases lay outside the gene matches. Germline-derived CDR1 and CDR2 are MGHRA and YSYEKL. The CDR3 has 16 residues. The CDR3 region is CASSQPLAGATDTQYF. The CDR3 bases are TGCGCCAGCAGCCAGCCACTAGCGGGAGCCACAGATACGCAGTATTTT.

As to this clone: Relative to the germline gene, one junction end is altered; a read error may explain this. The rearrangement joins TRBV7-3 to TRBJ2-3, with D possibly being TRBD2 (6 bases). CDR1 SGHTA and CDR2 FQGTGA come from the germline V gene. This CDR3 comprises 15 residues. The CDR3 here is CASSRDFPGTDTQYF. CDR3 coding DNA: TGTGCCAGCAGCCGGGACTTCCCAGGCACGGATACGCAGTATTTT.

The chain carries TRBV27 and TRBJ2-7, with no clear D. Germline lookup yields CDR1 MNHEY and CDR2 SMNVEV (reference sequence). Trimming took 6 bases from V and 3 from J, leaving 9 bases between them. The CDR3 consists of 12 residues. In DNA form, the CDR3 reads TGTGCCAGCAGGCTGTCAGGCTACGAGCAGTACTTC. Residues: CASRLSGYEQYF.

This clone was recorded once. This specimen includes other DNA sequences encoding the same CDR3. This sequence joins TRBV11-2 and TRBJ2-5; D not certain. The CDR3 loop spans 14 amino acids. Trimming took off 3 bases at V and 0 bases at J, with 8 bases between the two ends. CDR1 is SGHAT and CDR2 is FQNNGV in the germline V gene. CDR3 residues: CASSFSRDQETQYF. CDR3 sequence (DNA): TGTGCCAGCAGCTTTTCCCGCGACCAAGAGACCCAGTACTTC.

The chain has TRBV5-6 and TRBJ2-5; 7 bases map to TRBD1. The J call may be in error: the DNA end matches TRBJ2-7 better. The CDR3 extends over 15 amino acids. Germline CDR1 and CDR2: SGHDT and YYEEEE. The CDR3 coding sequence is TGTGCCAGCAGCTTGGCCGGGACAGTAACCTACGAGCAGTACTTC. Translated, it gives CASSLAGTVTYEQYF.

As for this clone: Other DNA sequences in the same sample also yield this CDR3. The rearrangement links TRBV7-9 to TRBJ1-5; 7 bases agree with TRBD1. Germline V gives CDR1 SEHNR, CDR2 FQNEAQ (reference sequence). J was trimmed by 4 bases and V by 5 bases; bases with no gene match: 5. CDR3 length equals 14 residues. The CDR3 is CASSPTGLNQPQHF. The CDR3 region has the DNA TGTGCCAGCAGCCCGACAGGGTTAAATCAGCCCCAGCATTTT.

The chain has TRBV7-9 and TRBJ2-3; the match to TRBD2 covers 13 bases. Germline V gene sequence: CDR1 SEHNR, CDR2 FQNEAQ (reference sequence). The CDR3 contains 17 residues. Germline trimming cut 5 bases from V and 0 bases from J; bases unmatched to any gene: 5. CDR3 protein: CASSHGLAGVSTDTQYF. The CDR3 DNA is TGTGCCAGCAGCCATGGACTAGCGGGAGTTAGCACAGATACGCAGTATTTT.

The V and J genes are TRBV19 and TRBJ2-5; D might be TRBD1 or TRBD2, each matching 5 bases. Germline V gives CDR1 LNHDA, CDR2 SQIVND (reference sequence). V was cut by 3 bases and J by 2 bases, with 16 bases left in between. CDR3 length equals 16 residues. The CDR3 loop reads CASSIGEGWGQETQYF. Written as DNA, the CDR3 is TGTGCCAGTAGTATTGGAGAGGGGTGGGGGCAAGAGACCCAGTACTTC. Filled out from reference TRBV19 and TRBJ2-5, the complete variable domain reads DGGITQSPKYLFRKEGQNVTLSCEQNLNHDAMYWYRQDPGQGLRLIYYSQIVNDFQKGDIAEGYSVSREKKESFPLTVTSAQKNPTAFYLCASSIGEGWGQETQYFGPGTRLLVL.

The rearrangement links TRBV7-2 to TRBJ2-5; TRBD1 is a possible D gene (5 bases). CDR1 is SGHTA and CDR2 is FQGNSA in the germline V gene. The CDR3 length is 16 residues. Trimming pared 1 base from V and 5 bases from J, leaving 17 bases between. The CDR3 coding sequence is TGTGCCAGCAGCTTAGTTAGTCCAGGGTGGGGTGAGACCCAGTACTTC. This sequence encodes CASSLVSPGWGETQYF.

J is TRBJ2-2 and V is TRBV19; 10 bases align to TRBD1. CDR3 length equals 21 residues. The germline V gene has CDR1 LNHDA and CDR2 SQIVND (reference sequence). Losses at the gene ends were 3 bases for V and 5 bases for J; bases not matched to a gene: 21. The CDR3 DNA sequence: TGTGCCAGTAGTATCCAACCTGAGACAGGGGGCTTAAGGGCTTGGACCGGGGAGCTGTTTTTT. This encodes CASSIQPETGGLRAWTGELFF. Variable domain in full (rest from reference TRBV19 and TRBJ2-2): DGGITQSPKYLFRKEGQNVTLSCEQNLNHDAMYWYRQDPGQGLRLIYYSQIVNDFQKGDIAEGYSVSREKKESFPLTVTSAQKNPTAFYLCASSIQPETGGLRAWTGELFFGEGSRLTVL.

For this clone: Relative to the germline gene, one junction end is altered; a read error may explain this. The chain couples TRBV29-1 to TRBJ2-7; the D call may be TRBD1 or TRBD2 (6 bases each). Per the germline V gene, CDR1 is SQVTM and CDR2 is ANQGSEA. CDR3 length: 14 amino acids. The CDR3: CSVEGGLSGHEQYF. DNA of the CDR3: TGCAGCGTCGAAGGGGGACTGAGTGGACACGAGCAGTACTTC.

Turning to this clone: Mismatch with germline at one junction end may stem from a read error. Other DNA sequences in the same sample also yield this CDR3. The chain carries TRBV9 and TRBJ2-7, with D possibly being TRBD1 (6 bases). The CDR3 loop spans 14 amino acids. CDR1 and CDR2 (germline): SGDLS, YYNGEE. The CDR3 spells CASSVGQRTAEQYF. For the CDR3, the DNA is TGTGCCAGCAGCGTCGGACAGCGTACCGCCGAGCAGTATTTC.

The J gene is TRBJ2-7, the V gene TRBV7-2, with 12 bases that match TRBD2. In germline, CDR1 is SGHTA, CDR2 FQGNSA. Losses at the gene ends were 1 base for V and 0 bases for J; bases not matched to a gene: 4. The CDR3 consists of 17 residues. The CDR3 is CASSLELAGGPSYEQYF. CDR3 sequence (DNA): TGTGCCAGCAGCTTAGAACTAGCGGGAGGACCCTCCTACGAGCAGTACTTC.

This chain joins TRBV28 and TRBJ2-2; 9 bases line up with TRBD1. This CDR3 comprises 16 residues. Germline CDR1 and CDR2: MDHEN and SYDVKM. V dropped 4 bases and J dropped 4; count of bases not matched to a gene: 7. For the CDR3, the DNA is TGTGCCAGCAGTTCCCCCGGGACAGGGACCACCGGGGAGCTGTTTTTT. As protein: CASSSPGTGTTGELFF.

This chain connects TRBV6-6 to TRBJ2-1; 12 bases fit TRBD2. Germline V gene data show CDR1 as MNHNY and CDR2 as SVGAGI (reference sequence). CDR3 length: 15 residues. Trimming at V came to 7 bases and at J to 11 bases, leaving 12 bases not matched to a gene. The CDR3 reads CASTQGLAGSHKQFF. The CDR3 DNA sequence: TGTGCCAGCACCCAGGGACTAGCGGGTTCCCATAAGCAGTTCTTC.

The DNA for the CDR3 is TGTGCCAGCAGCTTAGTAGGGGGTGGCGGGGATACGCAGTATTTT. Its protein is CASSLVGGGGDTQYF. This chain connects TRBV11-2 to TRBJ2-3; tentatively, D is TRBD1 (6 bases). Deletions cut 1 base from V and 6 bases from J, with 14 bases between. Germline V lookup: CDR1 SGHAT, CDR2 FQNNGV. This CDR3 has 15 amino acids.

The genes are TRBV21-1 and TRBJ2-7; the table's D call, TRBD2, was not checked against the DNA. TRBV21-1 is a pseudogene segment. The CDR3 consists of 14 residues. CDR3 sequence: CASSMRGDSYEQYF. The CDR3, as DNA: TGTGCCAGCAGCATGCGGGGGGACAGCTACGAGCAGTACTTC.

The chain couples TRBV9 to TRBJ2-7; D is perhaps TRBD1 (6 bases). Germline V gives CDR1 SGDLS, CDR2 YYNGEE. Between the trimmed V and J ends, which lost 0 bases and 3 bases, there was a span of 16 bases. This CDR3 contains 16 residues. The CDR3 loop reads CASSVDQTGGYYEQYF. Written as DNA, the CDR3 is TGTGCCAGCAGCGTAGATCAGACAGGCGGTTACTACGAGCAGTACTTC.

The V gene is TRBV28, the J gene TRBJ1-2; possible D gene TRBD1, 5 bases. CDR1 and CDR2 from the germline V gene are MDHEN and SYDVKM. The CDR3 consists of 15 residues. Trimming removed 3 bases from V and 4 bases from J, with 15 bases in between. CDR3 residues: CASSFRGRPSYGYTF. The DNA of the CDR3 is TGTGCCAGCAGTTTCCGGGGCAGGCCTTCCTATGGCTACACCTTC.

DNA of the CDR3: TGTGCCATCAGCCGGGAACGGACGACTGAAGCTTTCTTT. Its protein is CAISRERTTEAFF. The gene calls are TRBV10-3 and TRBJ1-1, with unresolved D. This CDR3 region has 13 residues. CDR1 and CDR2 (germline): ENHRY, SYGVKD. V gave up 6 bases and J gave up 5 bases, with 13 bases separating them.

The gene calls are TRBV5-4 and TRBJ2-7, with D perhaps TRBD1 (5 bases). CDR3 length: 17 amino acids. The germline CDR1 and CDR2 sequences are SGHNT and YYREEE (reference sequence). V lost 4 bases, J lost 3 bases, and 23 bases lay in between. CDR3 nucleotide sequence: TGTGCCAGCAGCCGACCCACCCAGGGCACCCTACACTACGAGCAGTACTTC. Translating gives CASSRPTQGTLHYEQYF.